The 25 T cell receptor beta chains below come from one sample, sequenced in a study of T cell responses to AZD1222 COVID-19 vaccine. Method: immunoSEQ multiplex PCR; TCRdb's copy keeps in-frame clones and lacks some. The data contain some 120,000 clones, around 88% of them singletons. Sample: peripheral blood, taken on day 0 of AZD1222 vaccination. The origin of the receptors is an adult in good health.

V is TRBV2 and J is TRBJ1-4; D gene ambiguous. The germline V and J ends were trimmed by 4 bases and 6 bases, with 6 bases remaining between them. CDR3 length: 12 residues. Germline assignment: CDR1 SNHLY and CDR2 FYNNEI. This chain's CDR3 is CASSVKDEKLFF. DNA for the CDR3: TGTGCCAGCAGTGTAAAAGATGAAAAACTGTTTTTT.

The chain joins TRBV5-5 to TRBJ2-5; weak D call: TRBD1 (6 bases). V lost 4 bases to trimming and J lost 9 bases, with 13 bases between them. Per the germline V gene, CDR1 is SGHKS and CDR2 is YYEKEE (reference sequence). CDR3 length: 12 amino acids. The CDR3: CASSPLKGAQYF. CDR3 coding DNA: TGTGCCAGCAGCCCCCTGAAGGGGGCCCAGTACTTC.

The chain employs TRBV19 and TRBJ1-1; possibly TRBD1 for D (5 bases). V lost 5 bases and J lost 5, with 18 bases in between. Germline CDR1 reads LNHDA; CDR2 reads SQIVND (reference sequence). This CDR3 spans 15 amino acids. The CDR3 DNA sequence: TGTGCCAGTAGTGACGCTCGGGGGGTTAGGACTGAAGCTTTCTTT. Amino acids: CASSDARGVRTEAFF.

The genes are TRBV4-3 and TRBJ2-7, with D perhaps TRBD1 or TRBD2 (5 bases each). The CDR3 runs to 16 residues. V lost 0 bases and J lost 2, with 14 bases in between. The V gene's germline CDR1 is LGHNA and CDR2 YSLEER. The CDR3 loop reads CASSQEFGTATYEQYF. CDR3 in DNA: TGCGCCAGCAGCCAAGAGTTTGGGACCGCTACCTACGAGCAGTACTTC.

The chain employs TRBV6-5 and TRBJ1-2; D remains unclear. Trimming stripped 0 bases from V and 4 bases from J, with 9 bases between. Germline values: CDR1 MNHEY, CDR2 SVGAGI. The CDR3 consists of 14 residues. CDR3 sequence reads: CASSYSRHGYGYTF. CDR3 DNA: TGTGCCAGCAGTTACTCTAGACACGGCTATGGCTACACCTTC.

The chain links TRBV7-9 to TRBJ2-7; TRBD2 might be the D (6 bases). V lost 3 bases and J 6 bases, leaving 12 bases between the germline ends. The germline CDR1 and CDR2 sequences are SEHNR and FQNEAQ (reference sequence). The CDR3 length is 13 residues. The CDR3 DNA follows: TGTGCCAGCAGCTTCCCCCCGGGGGTCGAGCAGTACTTC. This translates into CASSFPPGVEQYF. The full variable domain, with the rest looked up from reference TRBV7-9 and TRBJ2-7, is DTGVSQNPRHKITKRGQNVTFRCDPISEHNRLYWYRQTLGQGPEFLTYFQNEAQLEKSRLLSDRFSAERPKGSFSTLEIQRTEQGDSAMYLCASSFPPGVEQYFGPGTRLTVT.

The rearrangement uses TRBV3-1 (or the pseudogene TRBV3-2) and TRBJ2-7, with D perhaps matching TRBD1 (8 bases). Trimming left V 2 bases short and J 3 bases short, with 14 bases between. This CDR3 comprises 15 residues. The germline V gene has CDR1 LGHDT and CDR2 YNNKEL (reference sequence). The CDR3 reads CASSQSDREGYEQYF. The CDR3 DNA reads TGTGCCAGCAGCCAATCGGACAGGGAGGGCTACGAGCAGTACTTC.

This clone came up a few times. The rearrangement links TRBV3-1 (or the pseudogene TRBV3-2) to TRBJ1-6; D perhaps matches TRBD1 (6 bases). Germline CDR1 reads LGHDT; CDR2 reads YNNKEL (reference sequence). The CDR3 spans 14 residues. V lost 0 bases and J 10 bases, leaving 10 bases between the germline ends. Written as DNA, the CDR3 is TGTGCCAGCAGCCAAGACAGGGGAGGCTCACCCCTCCACTTT. As protein: CASSQDRGGSPLHF.

The chain is built from TRBV18 and TRBJ2-2, with D perhaps matching TRBD1 (5 bases). This CDR3 comprises 17 residues. Deletions cut 2 bases from V and 3 bases from J, with 16 bases between. Germline assignment: CDR1 KGHSH and CDR2 LQKENI. The CDR3 region has the DNA TGTGCCAGCTCACCAAAGGGGCAGGCCCCCGACACCGGGGAGCTGTTTTTT. Its protein product is CASSPKGQAPDTGELFF.

This clone was counted a few times. The chain couples TRBV6-1 to TRBJ2-2; no clear D gene. From germline, CDR1 is MNHNS and CDR2 SASEGT. Trimming shortened V by 4 bases and J by 0 bases, and 12 bases separated the two germline ends. This CDR3 spans 16 amino acids. CDR3 bases: TGTGCCAGCAGTGGGTGGCAGCAGGCGAACACCGGGGAGCTGTTTTTT. Protein product: CASSGWQQANTGELFF.

The V gene is TRBV7-8, the J gene TRBJ1-3; possible D gene TRBD1, 6 bases. V dropped 2 bases and J dropped 4 bases, with 15 bases sitting between them. Per the germline V gene, CDR1 is SGHVS and CDR2 is FQNEAQ. The CDR3 extends over 16 amino acids. The CDR3 DNA follows: TGTGCCAGCAGCTTAATTAGGCCCGACAGGGGAAACACCATATATTTT. Translated: CASSLIRPDRGNTIYF.

This clone was observed once. The chain carries TRBV14 and TRBJ2-5; 11 bases map to TRBD1. V lost 4 bases, J lost 2 bases, and 6 bases stayed unmatched. The CDR3 loop spans 16 amino acids. Per the germline V gene, CDR1 is SGHDN and CDR2 is FVKESK. As DNA, the CDR3 is TGTGCCAGCAGCCCTGGGGACAGGGGGTTTCAAGAGACCCAGTACTTC. It encodes CASSPGDRGFQETQYF.

The chain uses TRBV19 and TRBJ1-6; D ambiguous. In germline, CDR1 is LNHDA, CDR2 SQIVND (reference sequence). V lost 5 bases to trimming and J lost 7 bases, with 12 bases between them. The CDR3 loop spans 14 amino acids. The chain's CDR3 is CASSGRFRNSPLHF. The CDR3 DNA reads as TGTGCCAGTAGTGGACGGTTCCGGAATTCACCCCTCCACTTT.

The chain combines TRBV4-3 with TRBJ2-1; possible D gene TRBD2, 6 bases. Germline V gives CDR1 LGHNA, CDR2 YSLEER. This CDR3 region has 17 residues. The V end was cut by 0 bases, the J end by 3 bases, with 15 bases between. CDR3 coding DNA: TGCGCCAGCAGCCAAGATTGGGACTCTTCCGGCTACAATGAGCAGTTCTTC. Translation: CASSQDWDSSGYNEQFF.

This chain links TRBV9 with TRBJ1-1; D gene unclear. From germline, CDR1 is SGDLS and CDR2 YYNGEE. Trimming stripped 3 bases from V and 1 base from J, with 13 bases between. The CDR3 consists of 15 residues. The CDR3 reads CASSASHQTNTEAFF. CDR3 sequence (DNA): TGTGCCAGCAGCGCTTCACACCAGACGAACACTGAAGCTTTCTTT.

The rearrangement joins TRBV29-1 to TRBJ1-2; D is possibly TRBD1 (5 bases). V dropped 6 bases and J dropped 7 bases, with 15 bases sitting between them. This CDR3 is built from 12 residues. Germline V lookup: CDR1 SQVTM, CDR2 ANQGSEA. The CDR3 DNA is TGCAGCGTGACCGTGGGGGAGGTTGGCTACACCTTC. Its translation: CSVTVGEVGYTF.

The J gene is TRBJ1-5, the V gene TRBV7-6, with no clear D. Between the trimmed V and J ends, which lost 6 bases and 4 bases, there was a span of 10 bases. Germline CDR1 SGHVS, CDR2 FNYEAQ. The CDR3 is 13 residues long. The CDR3 bases are TGTGCCAGCAGTCAGTACATTAATCAGCCCCAGCATTTT. The encoded protein is CASSQYINQPQHF.

V usage is TRBV11-3 and J usage is TRBJ2-7, with D maybe TRBD1 (5 bases). The V and J ends lost 1 base and 3 bases respectively, with 7 bases between them. CDR3 size: 13 residues. Germline CDR1 is SGHNT and CDR2 is YENEEA. The CDR3, as DNA: TGTGCCAGCAGCTTAGCGACAGACTACGAGCAGTACTTC. Protein: CASSLATDYEQYF.

The rearrangement joins TRBV6-5 to TRBJ1-4; 9 positions match TRBD1. CDR1 and CDR2 from the germline V gene are MNHEY and SVGAGI. V lost 6 bases, J lost 7 bases, and 6 bases stayed unmatched. The CDR3 is 14 residues long. The CDR3 DNA reads as TGTGCCAGCAGGCGACAGGGGGTGTCTGAAAAACTGTTTTTT. Its translation is CASRRQGVSEKLFF.

V gene TRBV29-1 combines with J gene TRBJ2-1, with D maybe TRBD2 (6 bases). This CDR3 has 13 residues. Germline V gene sequence: CDR1 SQVTM, CDR2 ANQGSEA. V gave up 3 bases and J gave up 9 bases, with 15 bases separating them. CDR3 DNA sequence: TGCAGCGTTGACGTTGCGCGGGGTTTTGAGCAGTTCTTC. Protein: CSVDVARGFEQFF.

The V gene is TRBV19, the J gene TRBJ2-5; D might be TRBD1 (5 bases). V was shortened by 3 bases and J by 3 bases, with 20 bases between the two germline ends. The CDR3 has 17 amino acids. The V gene's germline CDR1 is LNHDA and CDR2 SQIVND (reference sequence). The CDR3 nucleotides read TGTGCCAGTAGTATTCGTGCAGTGGGTTCAGGGAAAGAGACCCAGTACTTC. Amino acids: CASSIRAVGSGKETQYF.

The CDR3 region has the DNA TGTGCCAGCAGCTACCGAACAGGGCACACGGGCAATGAGCAGTTCTTC. Protein product: CASSYRTGHTGNEQFF. This sequence joins TRBV7-2 and TRBJ2-1; a possible D gene is TRBD1 (6 bases). There are 16 residues in the CDR3. Looked up from germline, CDR1 is SGHTA and CDR2 is FQGNSA. Trimming left V 4 bases short and J 6 bases short, with 19 bases between.

In its sample, this clone was seen a few times. This sequence joins TRBV5-6 and TRBJ2-3, with D perhaps matching TRBD1 or TRBD2 (6 bases each). The V and J ends lost 6 bases and 4 bases respectively, with 15 bases between them. The CDR3 loop spans 14 amino acids. The V gene's germline CDR1 is SGHDT and CDR2 YYEEEE. The DNA of the CDR3 is TGTGCCAGCAAGGGGTGGGGGGCCGCAGATACGCAGTATTTT. Translation gives CASKGWGAADTQYF.

Comment on this clone: Within the sample, other DNA sequences also encode this same CDR3. V usage is TRBV12-3 or TRBV12-4 and J usage is TRBJ1-2; D gene uncertain. The CDR3 is 12 residues long. The V end was cut by 0 bases, the J end by 5 bases, with 4 bases between. The CDR3 nucleotides are TGTGCCAGCAGTTTAGCCGGGTATGGCTACACCTTC. As protein: CASSLAGYGYTF.

The V call is TRBV7-2, the J call TRBJ2-5; 7 bases line up with TRBD1. With V trimmed by 5 bases and J by 5 bases, 14 bases remained unmatched. The CDR3 is made up of 16 amino acids. CDR1 and CDR2 from the germline V gene are SGHTA and FQGNSA. The CDR3 region is CASSRSTGSLEETQYF. CDR3 DNA: TGTGCCAGCAGCCGGTCGACAGGGTCTTTAGAGGAGACCCAGTACTTC.